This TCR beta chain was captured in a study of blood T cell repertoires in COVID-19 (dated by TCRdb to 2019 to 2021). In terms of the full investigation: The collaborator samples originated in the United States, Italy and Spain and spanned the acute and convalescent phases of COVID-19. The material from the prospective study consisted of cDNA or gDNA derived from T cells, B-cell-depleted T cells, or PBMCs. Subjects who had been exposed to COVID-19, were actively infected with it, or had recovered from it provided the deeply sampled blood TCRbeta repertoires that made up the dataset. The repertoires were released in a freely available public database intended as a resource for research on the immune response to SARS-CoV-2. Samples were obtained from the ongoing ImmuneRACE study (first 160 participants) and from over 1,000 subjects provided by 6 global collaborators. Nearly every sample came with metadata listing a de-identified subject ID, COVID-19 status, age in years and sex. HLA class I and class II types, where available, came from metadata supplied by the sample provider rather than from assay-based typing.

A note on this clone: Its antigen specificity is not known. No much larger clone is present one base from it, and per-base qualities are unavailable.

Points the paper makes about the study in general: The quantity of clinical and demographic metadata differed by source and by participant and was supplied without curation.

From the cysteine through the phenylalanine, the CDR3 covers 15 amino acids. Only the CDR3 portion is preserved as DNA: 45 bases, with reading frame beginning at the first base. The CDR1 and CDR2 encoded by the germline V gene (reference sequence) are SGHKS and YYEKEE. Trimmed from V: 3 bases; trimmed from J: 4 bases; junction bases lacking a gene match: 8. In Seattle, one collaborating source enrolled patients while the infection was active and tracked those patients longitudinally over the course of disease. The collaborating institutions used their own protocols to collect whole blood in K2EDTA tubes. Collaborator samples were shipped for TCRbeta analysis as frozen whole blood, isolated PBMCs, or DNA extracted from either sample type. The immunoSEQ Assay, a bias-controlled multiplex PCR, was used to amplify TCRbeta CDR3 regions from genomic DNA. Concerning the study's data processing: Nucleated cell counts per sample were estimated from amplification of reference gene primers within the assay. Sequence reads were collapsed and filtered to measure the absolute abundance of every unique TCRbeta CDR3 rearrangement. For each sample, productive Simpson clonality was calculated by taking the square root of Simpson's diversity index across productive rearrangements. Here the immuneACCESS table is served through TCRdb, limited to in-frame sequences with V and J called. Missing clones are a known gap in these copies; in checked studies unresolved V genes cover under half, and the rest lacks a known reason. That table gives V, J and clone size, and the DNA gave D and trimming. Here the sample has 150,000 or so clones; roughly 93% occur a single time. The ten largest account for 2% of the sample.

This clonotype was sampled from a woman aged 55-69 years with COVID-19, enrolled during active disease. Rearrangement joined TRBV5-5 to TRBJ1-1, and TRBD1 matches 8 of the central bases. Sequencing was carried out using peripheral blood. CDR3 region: CASSSRQGLSTEAFF. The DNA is TGTGCCAGCAGCTCAAGACAGGGGCTGAGCACTGAAGCTTTCTTT. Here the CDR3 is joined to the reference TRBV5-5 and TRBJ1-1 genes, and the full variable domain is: DAGVTQSPTHLIKTRGQQVTLRCSPISGHKSVSWYQQVLGQGPQFIFQYYEKEERGRGNFPDRFSARQFPNYSSELNVNALLLGDSALYLCASSSRQGLSTEAFFGQGTRLTVV.